The subject of this entry is one T cell receptor (beta chain). Its antigen is not identified. Germline lookup yields CDR1 SGHTA and CDR2 FQGNSA. The CDR3 runs 16 residues. Trimming took 5 bases from V and 3 from J; bases not matched to a gene: 9. The source of the sample is a study of shared clonotypes between healthy human individuals. Study as a whole: Serving as donors were a couple of women and three men, whose ages spanned 18 to 49.

Libraries were prepared by immunoSEQ multiplex PCR; TCRdb keeps only in-frame clonotypes and omits some of them. This sample has millions of clones, with roughly nine tenths found just once. Findings of the study overall: Among donors, clonotype sharing was expected to be affected by sequencing depth.

This clonotype originated in a man younger than 30 in good health. The chain couples TRBV7-2 to TRBJ2-2, with 7 bases identical to TRBD2. The sequencing sample was made of naive CD4+ T cells sorted from blood. Subset specified: CD45RA+ positively selected. This chain's CDR3 is CASSRGGGPDTGELFF. Written as DNA, the CDR3 is TGTGCCAGCAGCCGTGGGGGAGGGCCGGACACCGGGGAGCTGTTTTTT. Drawing the rest from reference TRBV7-2 and TRBJ2-2, the complete variable domain is GAGVSQSPSNKVTEKGKDVELRCDPISGHTALYWYRQSLGQGLEFLIYFQGNSAPDKSGLPSDRFSAERTGGSVSTLTIQRTQQEDSAVYLCASSRGGGPDTGELFFGEGSRLTVL.